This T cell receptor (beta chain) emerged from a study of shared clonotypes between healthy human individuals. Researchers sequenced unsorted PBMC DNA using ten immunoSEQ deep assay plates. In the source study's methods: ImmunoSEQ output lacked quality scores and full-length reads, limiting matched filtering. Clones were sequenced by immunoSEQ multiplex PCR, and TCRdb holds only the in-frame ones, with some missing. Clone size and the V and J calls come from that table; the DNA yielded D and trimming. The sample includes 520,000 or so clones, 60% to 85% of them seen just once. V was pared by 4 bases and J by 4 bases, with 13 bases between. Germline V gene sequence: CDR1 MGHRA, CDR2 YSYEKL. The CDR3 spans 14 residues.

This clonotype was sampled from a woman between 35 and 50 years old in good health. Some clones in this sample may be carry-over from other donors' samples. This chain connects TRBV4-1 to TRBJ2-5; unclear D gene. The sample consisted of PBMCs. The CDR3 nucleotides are TGCGCCAGCAGCCCACGAACCCTCGGAGAGACCCAGTACTTC. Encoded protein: CASSPRTLGETQYF.